The 29 T cell receptor beta chains presented below share a single source sample, sequenced in a study of cytomegalovirus exposure and HLA in healthy donors. 60 Vbeta and 13 Jbeta primers were used in PCR. Produced via immunoSEQ multiplex PCR; TCRdb's table is partial and in-frame only. The data show 200,000 to 250,000 clones, with 82% seen just once and 4.5% to 6% held by the top ten. Sequencing input: PBMCs. The source is a woman aged 40 to 50 in good health and CMV-seropositive.

This sequence joins TRBV10-1 and TRBJ1-2, with no clear D. CDR1 and CDR2 (germline): WNHNN, SYGVQD (reference sequence). Trimming pared 9 bases from V and 7 bases from J, leaving 12 bases between. The CDR3 has 11 residues. The CDR3 DNA sequence: TGCGCCAGGCCCGGGAAGACTGGCTACACCTTC. Translated, it gives CARPGKTGYTF.

The chain uses TRBV28 and TRBJ2-1; 9 positions agree with TRBD2. V was clipped by 5 bases and J by 7 bases; unmatched bases: 12. This CDR3 is 16 amino acids long. The germline CDR1 and CDR2 sequences are MDHEN and SYDVKM. The CDR3 coding sequence is TGTGCCAGCAGTCCAAGCGGGAGGCAAGAGAGTAATGAGCAGTTCTTC. Its protein product is CASSPSGRQESNEQFF.

This chain links TRBV4-2 with TRBJ1-4, with D possibly matching TRBD1 (5 bases). Germline-derived CDR1 and CDR2 are LGHNA and YNFKEQ. V lost 0 bases and J lost 4, with 6 bases in between. The CDR3 length is 14 residues. CDR3 DNA: TGTGCCAGCAGCCAAGACGGGGGTAATGAAAAACTGTTTTTT. It translates to CASSQDGGNEKLFF.

The rearrangement joins TRBV30 to TRBJ1-3, with 9 positions matching TRBD1. The V gene end was trimmed by 7 bases and the J gene end by 3 bases; junction bases not matched to a gene: 7. The CDR3 is 14 amino acids. CDR1 GTSNPN and CDR2 SVGIG come from the germline V gene (reference sequence). CDR3 DNA: TGTGCCTTAAACAGGGGGCGGGTTGGAAACACCATATATTTT. Protein: CALNRGRVGNTIYF.

The chain uses TRBV6-6 and TRBJ2-7; a possible D gene is TRBD2 (6 bases). Germline CDR1 is MNHNY and CDR2 is SVGAGI (reference sequence). Trimming shortened V by 2 bases and J by 3 bases, and 14 bases separated the two germline ends. The CDR3 totals 15 residues. The CDR3, as DNA: TGTGCCAGCAGTTACCCCGGGACGGGGGACTACGAGCAGTACTTC. Its protein is CASSYPGTGDYEQYF.

The chain has TRBV19 and TRBJ2-3; weak D call: TRBD2 (6 bases). CDR1 is LNHDA and CDR2 is SQIVND in the germline V gene (reference sequence). CDR3 size: 14 residues. V was shortened by 5 bases and J by 1 base, with 10 bases between the two germline ends. The DNA of the CDR3 is TGTGCCAGTAGTCGGGGGTCTCGCACAGATACGCAGTATTTT. Protein sequence: CASSRGSRTDTQYF.

The V call is TRBV11-2, the J call TRBJ2-7; D remains ambiguous. V was shortened by 1 base and J by 0 bases, with 10 bases between the two germline ends. This CDR3 spans 15 amino acids. The V gene's germline CDR1 is SGHAT and CDR2 FQNNGV. CDR3 DNA: TGTGCCAGCAGCTTAGGACTCGTAGGCTCCTACGAGCAGTACTTC. Amino acid sequence: CASSLGLVGSYEQYF.

With regard to this clone: One junction end does not reproduce the germline sequence, and a read error may be involved. V usage is TRBV7-7 and J usage is TRBJ2-7; weak D call: TRBD1 (5 bases). CDR1 is SSHAT and CDR2 is FNYEAQ in the germline V gene (reference sequence). The CDR3 loop spans 15 amino acids. The CDR3 nucleotides are TGTGCTAGCAGCTTAGCCCCGACAGAATTCTACGAGCAGTACTTC. This gives the protein CASSLAPTEFYEQYF. The full variable domain, its missing parts supplied by reference TRBV7-7 and TRBJ2-7, is GAGVSQSPRYKVTKRGQDVTLRCDPISSHATLYWYQQALGQGPEFLTYFNYEAQPDKSGLPSDRFSAERPEGSISTLTIQRTEQRDSAMYRCASSLAPTEFYEQYFGPGTRLTVT.

This clone showed up just a few times. This same CDR3 is encoded by further DNA sequences in the sample. The chain carries TRBV7-3 and TRBJ1-1; a weak D match, TRBD1 (6 bases). Germline CDR1 is SGHTA and CDR2 is FQGTGA. The CDR3 is 13 amino acids. V lost 5 bases to trimming and J lost 5 bases, with 12 bases between them. CDR3 protein: CASSLQGNTEAFF. CDR3 DNA sequence: TGTGCCAGCAGCCTTCAGGGGAATACTGAAGCTTTCTTT.

CDR3 sequence (DNA): TGTGCCAGCAGTTCTTTCGAGGGGAGGCCACACACAGATACGCAGTATTTT. This encodes CASSSFEGRPHTDTQYF. The chain has TRBV27 and TRBJ2-3, with a weak D call TRBD2 (6 bases). V was shortened by 4 bases and J by 2 bases, with 19 bases between the two germline ends. The germline V gene has CDR1 MNHEY and CDR2 SMNVEV (reference sequence). The CDR3 runs 17 residues.

Comment on this clone: Within the sample, other DNA sequences also encode this same CDR3. The chain combines TRBV5-6 with TRBJ1-1, with unresolved D. Deletions cut 0 bases from V and 11 bases from J, with 11 bases between. This CDR3 contains 12 residues. The germline gives CDR1 SGHDT, CDR2 YYEEEE. CDR3 DNA sequence: TGTGCCAGCAGCTTGGTTGGACTTGAGGCTTTCTTT. Translation gives CASSLVGLEAFF.

The chain couples TRBV27 to TRBJ1-2; TRBD1 matches at 7 bases. Unmatched junction bases numbered 6, after V lost 3 bases and J lost 2 bases. There are 15 residues in the CDR3. Germline V gene lookup returns CDR1 MNHEY and CDR2 SMNVEV (reference sequence). The CDR3 spells CASSLGTAANYGYTF. As DNA, the CDR3 is TGTGCCAGCAGTTTGGGGACAGCGGCAAACTATGGCTACACCTTC.

This sequence joins TRBV27 and TRBJ2-7; TRBD1 matches 8 bases. CDR3 length: 14 residues. CDR1 is MNHEY, CDR2 SMNVEV, per germline (reference sequence). After removal of 8 bases from V and 3 bases from J, the junction contained 9 bases not matched to a gene. CDR3 loop: CASGSDRAVYEQYF. The CDR3 DNA sequence: TGTGCCAGCGGTTCGGACAGGGCGGTCTACGAGCAGTACTTC.

The chain employs TRBV19 and TRBJ2-1; TRBD2 matches at 10 bases. This CDR3 comprises 14 residues. Germline CDR1 LNHDA, CDR2 SQIVND (reference sequence). Trimming at V came to 6 bases and at J to 10 bases, leaving 9 bases not matched to a gene. CDR3 protein: CASRIGIAGGEQFF. The CDR3 bases are TGTGCCAGTAGAATCGGAATAGCGGGAGGAGAGCAGTTCTTC.

This clone was counted a few times. This rearrangement joins TRBV14 to TRBJ2-3, with 12 bases matching TRBD2. The CDR3 is made up of 17 amino acids. Per the germline V gene, CDR1 is SGHDN and CDR2 is FVKESK. V shed 1 base, J shed 3 bases, and the junction held 5 bases outside the gene matches. In DNA form, the CDR3 reads TGTGCCAGCAGCCAAGTTGGGCTAGCGGGAGGGACAGATACGCAGTATTTT. This sequence encodes CASSQVGLAGGTDTQYF.

This clone was counted only a few times. CDR3 amino acids: CASTHSPEAFF. For the CDR3, the DNA is TGTGCCAGCACCCATTCCCCTGAAGCTTTCTTT. The chain has TRBV7-9 and TRBJ1-1; D gene ambiguous. The CDR3 length is 11 residues. Trimming removed 7 bases from V and 6 bases from J, with 9 bases in between. Per the germline V gene, CDR1 is SEHNR and CDR2 is FQNEAQ (reference sequence).

This clone has only one observation. The rearrangement joins TRBV5-1 to TRBJ2-5; 9 bases are a match to TRBD2. Germline CDR1 is SGHRS and CDR2 is YFSETQ. V was clipped by 4 bases and J by 2 bases; unmatched bases: 6. The CDR3 is 15 amino acids. The CDR3, as DNA: TGCGCCAGCAGCCTCTTAGCGGGAGCTCAAGAGACCCAGTACTTC. Its protein product is CASSLLAGAQETQYF.

The gene calls are TRBV5-1 and TRBJ1-2, with 9 bases identical to TRBD1. The CDR3 has 13 amino acids. V trimming: 3 bases; J trimming: 7 bases; junction bases outside the gene matches: 4. Germline CDR1 SGHRS, CDR2 YFSETQ. The CDR3 region is CASSSQGATGYTF. The CDR3 DNA is TGCGCCAGCAGCTCACAGGGGGCAACTGGCTACACCTTC.

CDR3 sequence (DNA): TGTGCCAGCAGCTTACAGGGCGGCCAGCCCCAGCATTTT. Its protein is CASSLQGGQPQHF. The chain joins TRBV6-1 to TRBJ1-5; maybe TRBD1 (6 bases). CDR3 length equals 13 residues. With 6 bases removed from V and 7 bases from J, the gap between germline ends came to 13 bases. CDR1 is MNHNS and CDR2 is SASEGT in the germline V gene.

The gene calls are TRBV19 and TRBJ2-5, with D maybe TRBD2 (6 bases). The V gene's germline CDR1 is LNHDA and CDR2 SQIVND (reference sequence). V was clipped by 5 bases and J by 5 bases, with 12 bases between them. The CDR3 covers 13 residues. CDR3 nucleotide sequence: TGTGCCAGTAGTCCTCCCGGGAGCGAGACCCAGTACTTC. It encodes CASSPPGSETQYF.

The gene calls are TRBV23-1 and TRBJ1-1; no firm D call. TRBV23-1 is treated as an ORF (open reading frame) with a function not yet certain. This CDR3 is built from 18 residues. V lost 0 bases to trimming and J lost 0 bases, with 17 bases between them. Here the CDR3 DNA reads TGCGCCAGCAGTCAATCAGGAGGTGGGTGCCCAATGAACACTGAAGCTTTCTTT. This codes for CASSQSGGGCPMNTEAFF.

V and J are TRBV10-2 and TRBJ1-5, with a possible D match to TRBD1 (5 bases). The V and J ends lost 2 bases and 2 bases respectively, with 16 bases between them. CDR1 and CDR2 from the germline V gene are WSHSY and SAAADI. CDR3 length: 17 amino acids. For the CDR3, the DNA is TGCGCCAGCAGTGAGCTAGGGGTCAGGGTTGGCAATCAGCCCCAGCATTTT. It specifies CASSELGVRVGNQPQHF.

CDR3 in DNA: TGTGCCACCAGCCGGACTAGCGGGAGCTACGAGCAGTACTTC. The encoded protein is CATSRTSGSYEQYF. The chain has TRBV15 and TRBJ2-7; 13 positions agree with TRBD2. The V gene's germline CDR1 is LNHNV and CDR2 YYDKDF (reference sequence). There are 14 residues in the CDR3. The junction had 1 base not matched to a gene; V was cut back by 5 bases and J by 3 bases.

The rearrangement links TRBV7-9 to TRBJ2-7; D might be TRBD1 (5 bases). This CDR3 spans 14 amino acids. Germline assignment: CDR1 SEHNR and CDR2 FQNEAQ (reference sequence). Trimming left V 5 bases short and J 0 bases short, with 11 bases between. CDR3 residues: CASSRPTVSYEQYF. The CDR3 coding sequence is TGTGCCAGCAGCAGACCGACAGTCTCCTACGAGCAGTACTTC. The complete variable domain, with remaining parts taken from reference TRBV7-9 and TRBJ2-7, reads DTGVSQNPRHKITKRGQNVTFRCDPISEHNRLYWYRQTLGQGPEFLTYFQNEAQLEKSRLLSDRFSAERPKGSFSTLEIQRTEQGDSAMYLCASSRPTVSYEQYFGPGTRLTVT.

The chain employs TRBV10-1 and TRBJ2-2, with 8 nucleotides matching TRBD1. CDR3 size: 15 residues. The germline V gene encodes CDR1 WNHNN and CDR2 SYGVQD (reference sequence). J gave up 5 bases and V 4 bases, and 6 bases lay outside the gene matches. The CDR3, as DNA: TGCGCCAGCAGTGCATCAGGGGGCAGAACCGGGGAGCTGTTTTTT. Amino acid sequence: CASSASGGRTGELFF.

This chain's CDR3 is CASSLPRDRPYTEAFF. CDR3 nucleotide sequence: TGTGCCAGCAGCTTACCCCGAGACAGGCCTTACACTGAAGCTTTCTTT. The chain is built from TRBV7-9 and TRBJ1-1, with D possibly TRBD1 on 6 matching bases. The V end lost 2 bases, the J end lost 3 bases, and 16 bases lay between the germline ends. CDR3 length: 16 amino acids. CDR1 and CDR2 (germline): SEHNR, FQNEAQ (reference sequence). The whole variable domain, filled in from reference TRBV7-9 and TRBJ1-1, reads DTGVSQNPRHKITKRGQNVTFRCDPISEHNRLYWYRQTLGQGPEFLTYFQNEAQLEKSRLLSDRFSAERPKGSFSTLEIQRTEQGDSAMYLCASSLPRDRPYTEAFFGQGTRLTVV.

This clone has just one count. The J gene is TRBJ1-2, the V gene TRBV2; TRBD1 might be the D (5 bases). Germline V CDR1 and CDR2: SNHLY, FYNNEI. V shed 5 bases and J shed 6 bases, with 25 bases lying between them. The CDR3 consists of 17 residues. CDR3 sequence: CASSSFRPQVGGDGYTF. DNA of the CDR3: TGTGCCAGCAGTAGCTTTCGACCACAGGTGGGAGGGGATGGCTACACCTTC.

V usage is TRBV29-1 and J usage is TRBJ2-7; 12 nucleotides agree with TRBD2. Germline CDR1 reads SQVTM; CDR2 reads ANQGSEA. The CDR3 spans 14 residues. J gave up 0 bases and V 6 bases, and 3 bases lay outside the gene matches. Written as DNA, the CDR3 is TGCAGCGTGGAGACTAGCGGGAGCTCCTACGAGCAGTACTTC. Residues: CSVETSGSSYEQYF.

This chain links TRBV5-1 with TRBJ1-3; TRBD1 matches 7 bases. Germline CDR1 SGHRS, CDR2 YFSETQ. V dropped 0 bases and J dropped 0; count of bases not matched to a gene: 3. The CDR3 consists of 16 residues. This CDR3 reads CASSLEGTDSGNTIYF. The CDR3 nucleotides read TGCGCCAGCAGCTTGGAGGGGACAGACTCTGGAAACACCATATATTTT.